This T cell receptor beta chain was captured in a study of shared clonotypes between healthy human individuals. Only in-frame clones appear in the TCRdb table, and some are missing; sequencing was by immunoSEQ multiplex PCR. Of about 2 million clones in the sample, over 85% are singletons; the top ten hold 0.9% to 1.4%. CDR3 length: 15 amino acids. In germline, CDR1 is SGHVS, CDR2 FNYEAQ. J was trimmed by 3 bases and V by 1 base; bases with no gene match: 3. The naive CD8 fraction comprised CD45RO-negative cells positively selected for CCR7 and excluded terminally differentiated effector memory CD45RA+ cells.

The TCR sequence derives from a man between 18 and 29 years old in good health. Specimen: naive CD8+ T cells sorted from blood. The chain joins TRBV7-6 to TRBJ2-7, with 10 bases fitting TRBD2. CDR3 loop: CASSLGGLASYEQYF. CDR3 nucleotides: TGTGCCAGCAGCTTAGGGGGACTAGCGAGCTACGAGCAGTACTTC. Combining the CDR3 with reference TRBV7-6 and TRBJ2-7 gives the whole variable domain GAGVSQSPRYKVTKRGQDVALRCDPISGHVSLYWYRQALGQGPEFLTYFNYEAQQDKSGLPNDRFSAERPEGSISTLTIQRTEQRDSAMYRCASSLGGLASYEQYFGPGTRLTVT.